This T cell receptor (beta chain) was sequenced in a study of Ad26.COV2.S vaccination and SARS-CoV-2 variants. On the study more broadly: Donor was one of the participants in the Ad26.COV2.S arm of the COV1001 trial. Participants got Ad26.COV2.S intramuscularly, once or twice 56 days apart.

Sequencing used immunoSEQ multiplex PCR; TCRdb keeps in-frame clones, though not all of them. In the table there are some 340,000 clones, around 84% of which are singletons. This CDR3 is 15 amino acids long. V was trimmed by 4 bases and J by 5 bases, leaving 15 bases between them. Germline V gene sequence: CDR1 SGHDN, CDR2 FVKESK. Specified treatment: about 20 received Ad26.COV2.S at low or high dose, single or two shots; several received placebo; per-sample allocation not given. All samples were drawn on day 63, counting from the first vaccine or placebo injection. Based in Boston, the donor was an adult of 18-55 years. Comments on this clone: What it binds is not known.

Findings and caveats of the study: In vaccinated individuals, spike-specific CD8+ and CD4+ T cell responses reportedly displayed substantial breadth.

This rearrangement joins TRBV14 to TRBJ1-5; D remains ambiguous. The clonotype originates from a person between 18 and 59 years old who received the Ad26.COV2.S COVID-19 vaccine or a placebo. This specimen was peripheral blood, taken in a trial of Ad26.COV2.S vaccine versus placebo. CDR3 in amino acids: CASSLGGSDDQPQHF. Here the CDR3 DNA reads TGTGCCAGCAGCCTTGGCGGGAGCGACGATCAGCCCCAGCATTTT.